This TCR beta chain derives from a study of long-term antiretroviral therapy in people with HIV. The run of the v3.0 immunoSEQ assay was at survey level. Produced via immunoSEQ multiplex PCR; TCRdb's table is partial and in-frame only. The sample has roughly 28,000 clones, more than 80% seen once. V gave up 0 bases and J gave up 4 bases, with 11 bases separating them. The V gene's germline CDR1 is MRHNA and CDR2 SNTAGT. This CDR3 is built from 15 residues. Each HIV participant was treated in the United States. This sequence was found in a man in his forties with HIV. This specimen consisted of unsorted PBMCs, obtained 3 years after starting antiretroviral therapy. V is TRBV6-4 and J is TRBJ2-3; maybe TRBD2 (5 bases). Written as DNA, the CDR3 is TGTGCCAGCAGTGACTCTGGCGGGTTGGCAGATACGCAGTATTTT. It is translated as CASSDSGGLADTQYF.